Sequencing of this TCR beta chain was carried out in a study of T cell changes during pregnancy in multiple sclerosis (dated by TCRdb to the late 2010s). Regarding the complete study: In women with multiple sclerosis, the researchers looked at how the T cell repertoire shifted as pregnancy progressed.

To prepare the library, the immunoSEQ multiplex PCR assay was applied. Here the immuneACCESS table is served through TCRdb, limited to in-frame sequences with V and J called. Missing clones are a known gap in these copies; in checked studies unresolved V genes cover under half, and the rest lacks a known reason. For this sample the table gives around 79,000 clones, of which 90% to 95% were detected only once. Around 0.45% of the sample belongs to the ten largest clones. For this clone: Its antigen is still unknown. One base away there is no much larger clone; base qualities are not given.

From a lookup of the germline V gene, CDR1 and CDR2 are MDHEN and SYDVKM. V was cut back by 5 bases and J by 0 bases, leaving a gap of 11 bases between them. CDR3 length: 14 amino acids, cysteine to phenylalanine. Only the CDR3 portion is preserved as DNA: 42 bases, with reading frame beginning at the first base. The TCR comes from a female donor with multiple sclerosis, enrolled in a pregnancy study. The V gene is TRBV28 and the J gene is TRBJ2-7, with TRBD1 tentatively as D gene (6 bases match). The source was CD4+ T cells from peripheral blood mononuclear cells, collected in the second trimester of pregnancy. CDR3 reads: CASSGTWSSYEQYF. DNA sequence: TGTGCCAGCAGTGGGACATGGAGCTCCTACGAGCAGTACTTC.